The next 2 T cell receptor beta chains were all read from a single sample in a study of OX40 agonist ivuxolimab in advanced cancers. Generated by immunoSEQ multiplex PCR, the TCRdb table keeps only in-frame clones and is missing some. The sample has tens of thousands of clones, about 86% seen once. The source material was CD4+ or CD8+ T cells sorted from blood, sampled in a trial of the OX40 agonist ivuxolimab. The receptors here all came from an adult with an advanced solid tumor such as melanoma, head and neck, liver or kidney cancer.

This clone has a single count. The chain links TRBV5-6 to TRBJ2-1, with 8 bases identical to TRBD2. This CDR3 spans 13 amino acids. The V segment lost 4 bases and the J segment 15 bases; nucleotides outside the gene matches: 12. Germline V gene data show CDR1 as SGHDT and CDR2 as YYEEEE. The DNA of the CDR3 is TGTGCCAGCAGCGCAGCGGGAGTAATCGTTGGGTTCTTC. Protein sequence: CASSAAGVIVGFF.

The rearrangement joins TRBV30 to TRBJ1-4; D unclear. In germline, CDR1 is GTSNPN, CDR2 SVGIG (reference sequence). Trimming stripped 1 base from V and 8 bases from J, with 17 bases between. This CDR3 is built from 15 residues. CDR3 protein: CAWSETASRGEKLFF. DNA of the CDR3: TGTGCCTGGAGTGAGACGGCTTCACGAGGGGAAAAACTGTTTTTT.